The entry that follows covers one T cell receptor beta chain sequence. This CDR3 is 14 amino acids long. Trimming stripped 3 bases from V and 0 bases from J, with 8 bases between. Per the germline V gene, CDR1 is MNHEY and CDR2 is SMNVEV (reference sequence). This sample is drawn from a study of shared clonotypes between healthy human individuals. Donors included only healthy HIV-negative adults lacking recent acute infections or vaccinations. The data were produced by immunoSEQ multiplex PCR, yet TCRdb's version contains in-frame clones alone and is incomplete. The sample includes hundreds of thousands of clones, 90% to 96% of them seen just once.

The receptor was derived from a woman aged 25 to 45 in good health. Sequenced material: naive CD4+ T cells sorted from blood. Subset noted: CD45RA+ positively selected. J is TRBJ1-2 and V is TRBV27, with a weak D call TRBD1 (6 bases). As DNA, the CDR3 is TGTGCCAGCAGTTTTGAGGGGGCTAACTATGGCTACACCTTC. Protein: CASSFEGANYGYTF.